What follows are 14 T cell receptor beta chains derived from one specimen sequenced in a study of naive and memory T cell subsets. The SP2 primer and nested alpha and beta constant region primers amplified ligated cDNA in four rounds. TCRdb fed the 5' RACE reads into MiXCR, producing one record per CDR3 protein. The profile shows roughly 62,000 distinct CDR3 sequences, 7% to 8% of them singletons. A UMI-containing oligonucleotide was joined by 3' ligation to the TCR cDNA template. These receptors were obtained from a female donor in good health.

This clonotype was found many times. This chain joins TRBV28 and TRBJ2-7; no definite D call. Germline CDR1 MDHEN, CDR2 SYDVKM. The CDR3 contains 12 residues. The V gene lost 2 bases and the J gene lost 5 bases, with 7 bases spanning the gap. This chain's CDR3 is CASSLVTDEQYF. For the CDR3, the DNA is TGTGCCAGCAGTTTAGTAACTGACGAGCAGTACTTC. Together with reference TRBV28 and TRBJ2-7, the CDR3 gives the full variable domain: DVKVTQSSRYLVKRTGEKVFLECVQDMDHENMFWYRQDPGLGLRLIYFSYDVKMKEKGDIPEGYSVSREKKERFSLILESASTNQTSMYLCASSLVTDEQYFGPGTRLTVT.

The chain employs TRBV6-6 and TRBJ2-7; 9 nucleotides match TRBD2. The germline CDR1 and CDR2 sequences are MNHNY and SVGAGI (reference sequence). The junction had 7 bases not matched to a gene; V was cut back by 2 bases and J by 5 bases. This CDR3 region has 15 residues. The CDR3 protein is CASSYRAGGWDEQYF. CDR3 bases: TGTGCCAGCAGTTACCGAGCGGGAGGTTGGGACGAGCAGTACTTC.

This clonotype has just a few counts. The gene calls are TRBV15 and TRBJ1-5, with TRBD1 matching 10 bases. In germline, CDR1 is LNHNV, CDR2 YYDKDF (reference sequence). V gave up 3 bases and J gave up 9 bases; unmatched junction bases: 5. The CDR3 extends over 14 amino acids. The CDR3 sequence is CATSRDRGLMPQHF. The CDR3 DNA reads TGTGCCACCAGCAGGGACAGGGGGTTGATGCCCCAGCATTTT.

This clonotype has a handful of counts. The chain employs TRBV7-2 and TRBJ1-1; 7 bases agree with TRBD1. The ends lost 7 bases at V and 6 bases at J; junction bases unmatched: 11. The V gene's germline CDR1 is SGHTA and CDR2 FQGNSA. The CDR3 loop spans 14 amino acids. CDR3 nucleotide sequence: TGTGCCAGCAAGAGGGGGCAAGGTGGCGCTGAAGCTTTCTTT. This translates into CASKRGQGGAEAFF.

This clonotype was seen more than once but under ten times. The chain has TRBV7-2 and TRBJ2-7, with 8 bases identical to TRBD2. Germline trimming cut 6 bases from V and 3 bases from J; bases unmatched to any gene: 7. Germline loops: CDR1 SGHTA, CDR2 FQGNSA. CDR3 size: 14 residues. The chain's CDR3 is CASSRGGSVYEQYF. The CDR3 bases are TGTGCCAGCAGTCGCGGGGGGAGTGTCTACGAGCAGTACTTC.

The chain has TRBV12-3 or TRBV12-4 and TRBJ1-5, with D perhaps TRBD1 (6 bases). The ends were cut back, 3 bases at V and 0 bases at J, with 15 bases in the middle. The CDR3 runs 17 residues. Here the CDR3 DNA reads TGTGCCAGCAGTTTCGGGCAGGGGAGGGATAGCAATCAGCCCCAGCATTTT. This sequence encodes CASSFGQGRDSNQPQHF.

CDR3 residues: CASPGQGAYEQYF. CDR3 nucleotide sequence: TGTGCAAGTCCGGGACAGGGGGCTTACGAGCAGTACTTC. The chain employs TRBV10-3 and TRBJ2-7; 12 bases are a match to TRBD1. There are 13 residues in the CDR3. CDR1 and CDR2 from the germline V gene are ENHRY and SYGVKD.

V and J are TRBV28 and TRBJ2-7; perhaps TRBD2 as D (6 bases). V lost 3 bases and J 6 bases, leaving 12 bases between the germline ends. The CDR3 consists of 13 residues. Germline V gene data show CDR1 as MDHEN and CDR2 as SYDVKM. Here the CDR3 DNA reads TGTGCCAGCAGTTTGGGGGTGGGGGGCGAGCAGTACTTC. Its translation: CASSLGVGGEQYF.

There are a few counts of this clonotype. The genes are TRBV12-3 or TRBV12-4 and TRBJ2-5, with 12 bases aligning to TRBD2. V gave up 3 bases and J gave up 2 bases; unmatched junction bases: 10. This CDR3 has 18 amino acids. The chain's CDR3 is CASSFRLTSGSDQETQYF. The DNA for the CDR3 is TGTGCCAGCAGTTTCCGCTTGACTAGCGGGAGTGATCAAGAGACCCAGTACTTC.

The chain links TRBV20-1 to TRBJ2-5, with D perhaps TRBD1 or TRBD2 (5 bases each). The V gene's germline CDR1 is DFQATT and CDR2 SNEGSKA (reference sequence). The CDR3 loop spans 15 amino acids. Trimming removed 0 bases at V and 2 bases at J, with 13 bases between. In DNA, the CDR3 is TGCAGTGCTAGAGATTCCGGGACGCCGCAAGAGACCCAGTACTTC. This codes for CSARDSGTPQETQYF.

This chain connects TRBV28 to TRBJ1-5, with 7 nucleotides matching TRBD1. The CDR3 runs 14 residues. After removal of 10 bases from V and 3 bases from J, the junction contained 9 bases not matched to a gene. The V gene's germline CDR1 is MDHEN and CDR2 SYDVKM. CDR3 residues: CAIRQGDFNQPQHF. The CDR3 nucleotides are TGTGCCATCCGACAGGGAGACTTCAATCAGCCCCAGCATTTT.

In this sample, this clonotype turned up a few times. The chain employs TRBV9 and TRBJ1-3; D is unclear. V was trimmed by 4 bases and J by 1 base, leaving 9 bases between them. Germline assignment: CDR1 SGDLS and CDR2 YYNGEE. The CDR3 extends over 14 amino acids. CDR3 in DNA: TGTGCCAGCAGCCTAGAGGGATCTGGAAACACCATATATTTT. It codes for CASSLEGSGNTIYF.

Of note for this clonotype: The conserved final phenylalanine or tryptophan is absent from the CDR3, which likely points to a read error. This chain connects TRBV5-4 to TRBJ2-1; a weak D match, TRBD2 (5 bases). This CDR3 is 15 amino acids long. Germline CDR1 SGHNT, CDR2 YYREEE (reference sequence). The V and J ends lost 5 bases and 4 bases respectively, with 16 bases between them. The CDR3 DNA reads as TGTGCCAGCAGGCCGGGAAAATCGGTTTACAATGAGCAGTTCTAC. Translating it yields CASRPGKSVYNEQFY.

About this clonotype itself: Given a much more abundant clone one base away, this may be a read error. Lacking the conserved final phenylalanine or tryptophan, this CDR3 likely reflects a read error. The chain joins TRBV19 to TRBJ1-2; D possibly corresponds to TRBD1 (5 bases). Germline V gene lookup returns CDR1 LNHDA and CDR2 SQIVND (reference sequence). The CDR3 consists of 12 residues. V shed 7 bases and J shed 7 bases, with 13 bases lying between them. The CDR3 DNA sequence: TGTGCCAGTACCCAGGGTGGAGGTGGCTACACCCTC. This encodes CASTQGGGGYTL.